A selection of T cell receptor beta chains follows, all from one sample in a study of blood T cell repertoires in COVID-19. The table came from immunoSEQ multiplex PCR; TCRdb's copy has only in-frame clones and leaves some out. The sample includes around 700,000 clones, approximately 90% of them seen just once. Sequencing was performed on peripheral blood. Receptors originate from a woman aged 18-35 years with acute or convalescent COVID-19. Each CDR3 is given with its conserved first and last residue. D genes are given only for firm matches. Clone size is given for some rows only: seen once, a few or many times, or a class if the clone is expanded.

>TRBV24-1|NA|NA|TRBJ2-7
CATAAGGQRSVPYEQYF
TGTGCCACCGCGGCCGGGGGACAGCGGTCCGTACCCTACGAGCAGTACTTC
>TRBV7-9|TRBD1|NA|TRBJ2-6
CASSLDRGPNVLTF
TGTGCCAGCAGCTTGGATAGGGGGCCCAACGTCCTGACTTTC
>TRBV3-1/TRBV3-2|TRBD1|NA|TRBJ1-2
CASSHPWTGYGYTF
TGTGCCAGCAGCCATCCCTGGACAGGTTATGGCTACACCTTC
>TRBV5-1|NA|NA|TRBJ2-1
CASSLRDTSYNEQFF
TGCGCCAGCAGCCTCCGGGACACCTCCTACAATGAGCAGTTCTTC
>TRBV18|NA|NA|TRBJ1-1
CASSRGMNTEAFF
TGTGCCAGCTCACGCGGGATGAACACTGAAGCTTTCTTT
>TRBV7-9|NA|NA|TRBJ1-1
CASSLAKTGTTNTEAFF
TGTGCCAGCAGCTTAGCTAAGACCGGGACAACGAACACTGAAGCTTTCTTT
>TRBV5-8|TRBD1|NA|TRBJ1-5
CASSLTGVRQPQHF
TGTGCCAGCAGCCTGACAGGGGTACGGCAGCCCCAGCATTTT
>TRBV5-6|NA|once|TRBJ1-3
CASSLLDRIFGNTIYF
TGTGCCAGCAGCTTGTTGGACAGAATCTTTGGAAACACCATATATTTT
>TRBV7-6|NA|few|TRBJ1-1
CASSLGGPRDTEAFF
TGTGCCAGCAGCTTAGGTGGGCCGCGGGACACTGAAGCTTTCTTT
>TRBV19|TRBD1|once|TRBJ1-1
CASSRDSTLTEAFF
TGTGCCAGTAGTAGGGACAGTACTCTCACTGAAGCTTTCTTT
>TRBV7-2|TRBD1|NA|TRBJ1-6
CASSSQGADNSPLHF
TGTGCCAGCAGTTCGCAGGGGGCAGATAATTCACCCCTCCACTTT
>TRBV9|NA|NA|TRBJ2-1
CASSVATLSSYNEQFF
TGTGCCAGCAGCGTAGCGACTCTTAGCTCCTACAATGAGCAGTTCTTC
>TRBV27|NA|NA|TRBJ1-1
CASSLFAYAEAFF
TGTGCCAGCAGTTTATTCGCGTACGCTGAAGCTTTCTTT
>TRBV13|TRBD2|NA|TRBJ2-2
CASSFSLAGPGELFF
TGTGCCAGCAGCTTTTCGCTAGCGGGGCCCGGGGAGCTGTTTTTT
>TRBV7-6|TRBD2|NA|TRBJ2-3
CASSSLAGTTDTQYF
TGTGCCAGCAGCTCATTAGCGGGGACCACAGATACGCAGTATTTT
>TRBV10-3|TRBD1|NA|TRBJ1-6
CAISAGTVRSPLHF
TGTGCCATCAGTGCCGGGACAGTCAGATCACCCCTCCACTTT
>TRBV27|NA|NA|TRBJ2-1
CASSSARRTRGNEQFF
TGTGCCAGCAGTTCAGCGCGGCGGACGAGGGGGAATGAGCAGTTCTTC
>TRBV6-5|TRBD1|NA|TRBJ1-2
CASSPGQLYGYTF
TGTGCCAGCAGTCCGGGACAGCTCTATGGCTACACCTTC
>TRBV5-5|NA|NA|TRBJ2-7
CASSLEGEGYEQYF
TGTGCCAGCAGCTTGGAGGGGGAGGGATACGAGCAGTACTTC
>TRBV5-1|NA|NA|TRBJ1-4
CASSQGTLNEKLFF
TGCGCCAGCAGCCAGGGGACCCTGAATGAAAAACTGTTTTTT